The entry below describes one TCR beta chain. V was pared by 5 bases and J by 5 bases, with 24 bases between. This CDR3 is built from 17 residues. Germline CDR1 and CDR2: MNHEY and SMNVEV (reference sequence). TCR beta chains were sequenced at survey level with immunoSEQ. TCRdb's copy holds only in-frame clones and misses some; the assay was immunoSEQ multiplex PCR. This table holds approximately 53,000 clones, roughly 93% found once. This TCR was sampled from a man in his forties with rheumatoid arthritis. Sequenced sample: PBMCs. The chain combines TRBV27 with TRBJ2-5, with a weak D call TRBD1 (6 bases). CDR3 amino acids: CASSPTQALRGSETQYF. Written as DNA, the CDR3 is TGTGCCAGCAGTCCTACCCAGGCCCTGAGGGGGTCGGAGACCCAGTACTTC.